This T cell receptor (beta chain) was profiled in a study of vaccination effects on CD4 cells after COVID-19. Antigen-specific CD4+ T cells were expanded with viral peptide pools in the ViraFEST assay before sequencing. At the end of about 10 days of culture, CD4+ T cells were isolated. According to the study, vaccine recipients showed no prior SARS-CoV-2 infection and negative nucleocapsid antibodies. Cultures got half-medium changes with IL-2 on days 3 and 7. CDR3 length: 13 residues. Germline CDR1 is SGHKS and CDR2 is YYEKEE (reference sequence). A word on this clone: As yet, its antigen is unknown. At one end the junction does not follow the germline gene, possibly because of a read error.

Findings and limits, study-wide: Healthy vaccine recipients' vaccine-induced clones were almost all SARS-CoV-2 mono-reactive. Late post-vaccination samples showed marked contraction of infection- and vaccine-induced clones.

Sequencing used immunoSEQ multiplex PCR; TCRdb keeps in-frame clones, though not all of them. The table has 41,000 or so clones, roughly 82% seen once. Sample: CD4+ T cells from PBMCs cultured with HCoV-NL63 spike peptides, taken before COVID-19 vaccination. The origin of this receptor is a human donor who received a COVID-19 vaccine. The chain recombines TRBV5-5 with TRBJ2-1, with TRBD1 as a possible D gene (8 bases). The CDR3 spells CASSPLGYRGGVF. CDR3 DNA: TGTGCCAGCAGCCCATTAGGATACAGGGGGGGGGTCTTC.